This TCR beta chain was identified during a study of T cell responses to AZD1222 COVID-19 vaccine. Trimming took off 5 bases at V and 3 bases at J, with 11 bases between the two ends. The CDR3 totals 13 residues. Germline lookup yields CDR1 MNHEY and CDR2 SVGEGT. Using immunoSEQ multiplex PCR, the repertoire was profiled, and TCRdb retains in-frame clones only, with some absent. The sample yields 200,000 to 250,000 clones, 93% seen once. Sequences were derived from peripheral blood, sampled on day 0 of MenACWY control vaccination. The chain combines TRBV6-2 or TRBV6-3 with TRBJ2-7, with unresolved D. This receptor was obtained from an adult in good health. CDR3 loop: CASSNPRFYEQYF. CDR3 coding DNA: TGTGCCAGCAGTAACCCCCGTTTCTACGAGCAGTACTTC.